One sample yielded the 10 T cell receptor beta chains listed below, sequenced in a study of T cell responses to AZD1222 COVID-19 vaccine. Assay: immunoSEQ multiplex PCR; the TCRdb copy retains only in-frame clones and omits some. The table shows about 79,000 clones, with roughly 94% occurring only once. Sequenced here: peripheral blood, sampled on day 0 of MenACWY control vaccination. These receptors came from an adult in good health.

The rearrangement links TRBV19 to TRBJ1-4, with a possible D match to TRBD1 (5 bases). This CDR3 contains 15 residues. V was trimmed by 5 bases and J by 8 bases, leaving 18 bases between them. CDR1 and CDR2 from the germline V gene are LNHDA and SQIVND (reference sequence). The DNA for the CDR3 is TGTGCCAGTAGTCCACGCGGGGGGTCTGGAGAAAAACTGTTTTTT. Amino acids: CASSPRGGSGEKLFF. The full variable domain, its missing parts supplied by reference TRBV19 and TRBJ1-4, is DGGITQSPKYLFRKEGQNVTLSCEQNLNHDAMYWYRQDPGQGLRLIYYSQIVNDFQKGDIAEGYSVSREKKESFPLTVTSAQKNPTAFYLCASSPRGGSGEKLFFGSGTQLSVL.

V gene TRBV18 combines with J gene TRBJ2-7, with TRBD2 matching 10 bases. Looked up from germline, CDR1 is KGHSH and CDR2 is LQKENI. This CDR3 is 16 amino acids long. Trimming took 5 bases from V and 4 from J; bases not matched to a gene: 11. DNA for the CDR3: TGTGCCAGCTCAGCTAGCGGGAGCGGTCCGAATTACGAGCAGTACTTC. Protein sequence: CASSASGSGPNYEQYF.

This clone was seen just once. The V and J genes are TRBV7-3 and TRBJ2-7; 8 bases line up with TRBD1. The CDR3 loop spans 14 amino acids. After removal of 5 bases from V and 5 bases from J, the junction contained 8 bases not matched to a gene. Germline loops: CDR1 SGHTA, CDR2 FQGTGA. The CDR3 DNA is TGTGCCAGCAGCGCGACAGGGGTAGTAAACGAGCAGTACTTC. This codes for CASSATGVVNEQYF.

This chain links TRBV7-2 with TRBJ2-5, with 8 nucleotides matching TRBD1. CDR1 and CDR2 (germline): SGHTA, FQGNSA. This CDR3 is 16 amino acids long. The junction had 8 bases not matched to a gene; V was cut back by 3 bases and J by 2 bases. The CDR3 DNA reads as TGTGCCAGCAGCTTCACGGGACAGGTGATACAAGAGACCCAGTACTTC. Translation gives CASSFTGQVIQETQYF.

For this clone: Other DNA sequences from this sample encode an identical CDR3 as well. The rearrangement links TRBV5-1 to TRBJ1-6, with 7 bases aligning to TRBD1. Germline V gene data show CDR1 as SGHRS and CDR2 as YFSETQ. The length of the CDR3 is 14 residues. V dropped 3 bases and J dropped 7; count of bases not matched to a gene: 4. This chain's CDR3 is CASSSGTVNSPLHF. The CDR3 bases are TGCGCCAGCAGCTCCGGGACAGTGAATTCACCCCTCCACTTT.

The rearrangement uses TRBV20-1 and TRBJ1-6; D call uncertain. With 3 bases removed from V and 7 bases from J, the gap between germline ends came to 16 bases. The CDR3 is made up of 15 amino acids. Germline-derived CDR1 and CDR2 are DFQATT and SNEGSKA (reference sequence). CDR3 DNA: TGCAGTGCTAGTCGACCCCTTGGCGTGAATTCACCCCTCCACTTT. Protein sequence: CSASRPLGVNSPLHF.

J is TRBJ2-5 and V is TRBV19, with 8 nucleotides matching TRBD2. The CDR3 covers 15 residues. The V and J ends lost 5 bases and 5 bases, in that order; junction bases with no gene match: 10. Germline V gives CDR1 LNHDA, CDR2 SQIVND (reference sequence). CDR3 amino acids: CASSPPGLGGETQYF. CDR3 nucleotides: TGTGCCAGTAGTCCTCCGGGACTAGGGGGGGAGACCCAGTACTTC.

The chain carries TRBV28 and TRBJ1-5, with D uncertain. CDR3 length: 13 residues. Deletions cut 3 bases from V and 3 bases from J, with 6 bases between. From germline, CDR1 is MDHEN and CDR2 SYDVKM. The CDR3 coding sequence is TGTGCCAGCAGTTTCGGAAACAATCAGCCCCAGCATTTT. As protein: CASSFGNNQPQHF.

This chain links TRBV5-3 with TRBJ1-4; 9 nucleotides agree with TRBD1. TRBV5-3 is known as an ORF, though its function is uncertain. This CDR3 contains 17 residues. J lost 8 bases, V lost 2 bases, and 13 bases had no gene match. In DNA form, the CDR3 reads TGTGCCAGAAGCTTAGGGGTAGTACAGGGGGCAGGGGAAAAACTGTTTTTT. Translating it yields CARSLGVVQGAGEKLFF.

The V and J genes are TRBV29-1 and TRBJ2-7; 7 nucleotides agree with TRBD1. The CDR3 runs 13 residues. The germline gives CDR1 SQVTM, CDR2 ANQGSEA. V lost 7 bases to trimming and J lost 0 bases; unmatched junction nucleotides: 6. The CDR3 protein is CSAATGSSYEQYF. In DNA, the CDR3 is TGCAGCGCTGCGACAGGGAGCTCCTACGAGCAGTACTTC.